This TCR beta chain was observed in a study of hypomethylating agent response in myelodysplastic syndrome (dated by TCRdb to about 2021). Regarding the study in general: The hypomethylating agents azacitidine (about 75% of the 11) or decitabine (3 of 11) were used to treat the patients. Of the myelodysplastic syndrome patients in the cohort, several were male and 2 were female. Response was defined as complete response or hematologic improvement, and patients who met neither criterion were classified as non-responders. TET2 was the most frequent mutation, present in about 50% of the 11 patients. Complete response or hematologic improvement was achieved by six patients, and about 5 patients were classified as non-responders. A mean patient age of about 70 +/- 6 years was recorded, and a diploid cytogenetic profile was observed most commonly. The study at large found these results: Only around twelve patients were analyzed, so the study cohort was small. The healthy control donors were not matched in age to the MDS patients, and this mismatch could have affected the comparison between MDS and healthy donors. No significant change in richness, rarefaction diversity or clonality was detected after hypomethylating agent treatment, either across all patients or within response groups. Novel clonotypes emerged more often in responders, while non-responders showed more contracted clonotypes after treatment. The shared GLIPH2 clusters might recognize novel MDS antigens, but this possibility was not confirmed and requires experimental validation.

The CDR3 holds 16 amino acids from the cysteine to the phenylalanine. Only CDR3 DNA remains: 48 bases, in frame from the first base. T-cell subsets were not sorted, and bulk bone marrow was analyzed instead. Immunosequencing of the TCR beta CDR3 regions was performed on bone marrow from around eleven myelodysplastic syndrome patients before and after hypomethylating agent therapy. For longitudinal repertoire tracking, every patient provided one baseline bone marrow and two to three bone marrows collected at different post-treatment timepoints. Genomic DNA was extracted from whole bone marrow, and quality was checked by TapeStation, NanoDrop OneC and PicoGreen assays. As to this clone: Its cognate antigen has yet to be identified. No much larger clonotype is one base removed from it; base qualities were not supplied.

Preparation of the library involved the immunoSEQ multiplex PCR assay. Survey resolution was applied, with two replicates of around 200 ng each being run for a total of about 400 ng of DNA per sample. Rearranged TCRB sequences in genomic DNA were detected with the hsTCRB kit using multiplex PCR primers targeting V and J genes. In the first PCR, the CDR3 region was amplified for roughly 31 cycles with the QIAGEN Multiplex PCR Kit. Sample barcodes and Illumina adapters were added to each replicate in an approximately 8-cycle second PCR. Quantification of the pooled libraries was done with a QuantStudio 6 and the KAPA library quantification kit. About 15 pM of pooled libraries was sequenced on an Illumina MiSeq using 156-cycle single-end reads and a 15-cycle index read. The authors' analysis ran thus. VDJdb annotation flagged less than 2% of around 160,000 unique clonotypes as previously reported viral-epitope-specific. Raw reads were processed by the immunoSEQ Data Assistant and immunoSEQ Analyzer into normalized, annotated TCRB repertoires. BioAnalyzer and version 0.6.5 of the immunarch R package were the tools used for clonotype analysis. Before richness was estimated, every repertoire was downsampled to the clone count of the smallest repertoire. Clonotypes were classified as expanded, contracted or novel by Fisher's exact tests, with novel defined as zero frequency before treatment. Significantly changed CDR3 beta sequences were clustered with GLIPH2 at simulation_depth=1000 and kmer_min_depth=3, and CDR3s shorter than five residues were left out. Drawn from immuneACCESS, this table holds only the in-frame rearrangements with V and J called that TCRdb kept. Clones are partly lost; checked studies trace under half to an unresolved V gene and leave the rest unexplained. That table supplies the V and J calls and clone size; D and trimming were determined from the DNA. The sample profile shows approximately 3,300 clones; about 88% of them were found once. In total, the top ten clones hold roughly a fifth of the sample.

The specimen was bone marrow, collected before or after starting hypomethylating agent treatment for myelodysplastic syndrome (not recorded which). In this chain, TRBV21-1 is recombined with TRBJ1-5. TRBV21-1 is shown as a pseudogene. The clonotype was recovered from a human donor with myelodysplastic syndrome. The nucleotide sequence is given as TGTGCCAGCAGCAAGAGGCTCGGGGCCAGCAATCAGCCCCAGCATTTT. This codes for CASSKRLGASNQPQHF.